One sample yielded the 8 T cell receptor beta chains listed below, sequenced in a study of a mutant IDH1 vaccine in newly diagnosed glioma. For these TCRs, the target antigens are not known. Indicated time point: week 23, last vaccination. What each vaccine dose contained was 300 ug of mutant IDH1 20-mer peptide, accompanied by topical imiquimod. Profiled with immunoSEQ multiplex PCR; TCRdb holds only in-frame clones, not every one. Found here are tens of thousands of clones, approximately 85% of them singletons; the top ten hold roughly 2%. The specimen comprised PBMCs, sampled from a glioma patient whose treatment included an IDH1 peptide vaccine. Source of these receptors: a young man with glioma. Some clones in this sample may be carry-over from other donors' samples.

The chain combines TRBV14 with TRBJ2-2; D call uncertain. This CDR3 spans 16 amino acids. Trimming cost V 4 bases and J 3 bases, with 15 bases left between them. The germline V gene encodes CDR1 SGHDN and CDR2 FVKESK. CDR3 region: CASSRRSGSDTGELFF. DNA for the CDR3: TGTGCCAGCAGCCGACGGTCAGGCTCGGACACCGGGGAGCTGTTTTTT.

This chain links TRBV6-5 with TRBJ2-7; 10 bases fit TRBD1. Unmatched junction bases numbered 6, after V lost 11 bases and J lost 2 bases. The germline gives CDR1 MNHEY, CDR2 SVGAGI. This CDR3 has 13 amino acids. As DNA, the CDR3 is TGTGCCGTTACCGGGACAGGGGCCTACGAGCAGTACTTC. Amino acid sequence: CAVTGTGAYEQYF.

This clone was picked up one time. The chain combines TRBV6-1 with TRBJ1-1, with 7 bases fitting TRBD1. The V segment lost 5 bases and the J segment 4 bases; nucleotides outside the gene matches: 10. CDR3 length: 15 amino acids. Germline-derived CDR1 and CDR2 are MNHNS and SASEGT. For the CDR3, the DNA is TGTGCCAGCAGTCCCCTGGACAGGCCACTCACTGAAGCTTTCTTT. Residues: CASSPLDRPLTEAFF.

The V call is TRBV11-1, the J call TRBJ2-7; 9 bases fit TRBD1. The trim removed 6 bases at V and 5 bases at J, leaving 2 bases unmatched. Germline assignment: CDR1 SGHAT and CDR2 FQDESV (reference sequence). CDR3 length: 12 amino acids. The CDR3 bases are TGTGCCAGCAGACAGGGGGCAAACGAGCAGTACTTC. Its protein is CASRQGANEQYF.

V usage is TRBV6-5 and J usage is TRBJ1-1, with D possibly matching TRBD1 (5 bases). This CDR3 is built from 14 residues. Per the germline V gene, CDR1 is MNHEY and CDR2 is SVGAGI. V shed 4 bases and J shed 6 bases, with 15 bases lying between them. The chain's CDR3 is CASSSRAPMAEAFF. The CDR3 nucleotides read TGTGCCAGCAGTTCCAGGGCTCCGATGGCTGAAGCTTTCTTT.

This clone came up once. The rearrangement joins TRBV7-9 to TRBJ1-5, with D perhaps TRBD1 (6 bases). Germline V gene sequence: CDR1 SEHNR, CDR2 FQNEAQ (reference sequence). This CDR3 is 15 amino acids long. V was cut by 0 bases and J by 5 bases, with 11 bases left in between. Written as DNA, the CDR3 is TGTGCCAGCAGCTTAGCAGGGGGGAATTATCAGCCCCAGCATTTT. Protein product: CASSLAGGNYQPQHF.

V gene TRBV28 combines with J gene TRBJ2-3, with D possibly matching TRBD1 (7 bases). Germline V gene data show CDR1 as MDHEN and CDR2 as SYDVKM. The CDR3 consists of 14 residues. V was pared by 8 bases and J by 3 bases, with 15 bases between. CDR3 in amino acids: CASAQGGWTDTQYF. The CDR3 DNA sequence: TGTGCCAGCGCTCAGGGGGGCTGGACAGATACGCAGTATTTT.

This chain uses TRBV19 with TRBJ1-6; D possibly corresponds to TRBD1 (6 bases). The CDR3 is 14 amino acids. V was pared by 5 bases and J by 9 bases, with 14 bases between. Germline CDR1 reads LNHDA; CDR2 reads SQIVND (reference sequence). The CDR3 reads CASSQPGHTSPLHF. CDR3 sequence (DNA): TGTGCCAGTAGTCAACCGGGACACACTTCACCCCTCCACTTT.